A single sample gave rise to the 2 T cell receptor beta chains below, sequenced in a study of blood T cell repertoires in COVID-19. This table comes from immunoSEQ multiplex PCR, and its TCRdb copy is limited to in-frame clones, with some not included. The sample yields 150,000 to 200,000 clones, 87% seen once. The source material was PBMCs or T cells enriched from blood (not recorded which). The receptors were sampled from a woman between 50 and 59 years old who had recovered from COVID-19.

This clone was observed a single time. The chain's CDR3 is CASSDRGDRAFF. The DNA of the CDR3 is TGTGCCAGCAGTGACAGGGGCGACAGAGCTTTCTTT. The genes are TRBV27 and TRBJ1-1; 8 positions agree with TRBD1. Germline loops: CDR1 MNHEY, CDR2 SMNVEV (reference sequence). V lost 5 bases, J lost 10 bases, and 6 bases stayed unmatched. The CDR3 is made up of 12 amino acids.

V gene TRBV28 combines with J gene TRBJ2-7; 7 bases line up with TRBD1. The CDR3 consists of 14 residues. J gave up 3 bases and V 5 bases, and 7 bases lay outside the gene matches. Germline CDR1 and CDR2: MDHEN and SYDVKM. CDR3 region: CASSVRQGIYEQYF. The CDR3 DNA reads TGTGCCAGCAGTGTCAGACAGGGAATCTACGAGCAGTACTTC.